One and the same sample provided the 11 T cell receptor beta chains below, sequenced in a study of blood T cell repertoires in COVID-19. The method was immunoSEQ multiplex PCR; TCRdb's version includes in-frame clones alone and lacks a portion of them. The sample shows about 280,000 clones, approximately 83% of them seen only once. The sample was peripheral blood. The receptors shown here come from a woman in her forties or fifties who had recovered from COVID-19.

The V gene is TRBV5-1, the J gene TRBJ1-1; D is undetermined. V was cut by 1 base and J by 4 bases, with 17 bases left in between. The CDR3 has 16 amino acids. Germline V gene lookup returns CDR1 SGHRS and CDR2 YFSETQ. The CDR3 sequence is CASSLTHEIGVTEAFF. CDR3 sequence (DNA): TGCGCCAGCAGCTTGACGCATGAGATTGGAGTCACTGAAGCTTTCTTT.

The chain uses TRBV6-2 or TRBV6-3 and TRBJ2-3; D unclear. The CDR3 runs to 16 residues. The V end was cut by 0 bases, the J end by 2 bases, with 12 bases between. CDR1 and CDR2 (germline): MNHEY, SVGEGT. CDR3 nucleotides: TGTGCCAGCAGTTACTCGAGGCAGCTCTCCACAGATACGCAGTATTTT. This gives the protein CASSYSRQLSTDTQYF.

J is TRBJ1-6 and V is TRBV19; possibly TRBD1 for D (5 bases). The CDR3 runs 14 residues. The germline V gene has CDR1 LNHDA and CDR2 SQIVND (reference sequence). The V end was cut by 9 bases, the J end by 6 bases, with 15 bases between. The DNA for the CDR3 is TGTGCCAGCCAGACAGCCCCCGGTAATTCACCCCTCCACTTT. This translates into CASQTAPGNSPLHF.

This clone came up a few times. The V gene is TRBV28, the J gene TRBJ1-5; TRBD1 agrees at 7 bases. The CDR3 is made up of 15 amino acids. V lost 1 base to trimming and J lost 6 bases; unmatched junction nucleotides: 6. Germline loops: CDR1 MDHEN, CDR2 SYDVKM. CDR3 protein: CASSLSTGTGQPQHF. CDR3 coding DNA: TGTGCCAGCAGTTTATCGACAGGGACTGGTCAGCCCCAGCATTTT.

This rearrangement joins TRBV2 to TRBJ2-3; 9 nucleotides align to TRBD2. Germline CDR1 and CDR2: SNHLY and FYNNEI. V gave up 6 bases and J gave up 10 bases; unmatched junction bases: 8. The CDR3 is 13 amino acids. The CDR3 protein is CASRRLAEGSQYF. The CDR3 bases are TGTGCCAGCAGGAGACTAGCGGAGGGCTCGCAGTATTTT.

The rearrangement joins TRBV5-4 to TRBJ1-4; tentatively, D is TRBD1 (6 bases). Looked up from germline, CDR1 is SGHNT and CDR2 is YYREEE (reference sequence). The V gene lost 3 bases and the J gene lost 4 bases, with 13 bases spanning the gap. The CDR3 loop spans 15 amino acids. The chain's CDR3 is CASSSGQTNNEKLFF. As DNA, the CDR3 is TGTGCCAGCAGCTCCGGACAGACTAATAATGAAAAACTGTTTTTT. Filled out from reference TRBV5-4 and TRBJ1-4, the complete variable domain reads ETGVTQSPTHLIKTRGQQVTLRCSSQSGHNTVSWYQQALGQGPQFIFQYYREEENGRGNFPPRFSGLQFPNYSSELNVNALELDDSALYLCASSSGQTNNEKLFFGSGTQLSVL.

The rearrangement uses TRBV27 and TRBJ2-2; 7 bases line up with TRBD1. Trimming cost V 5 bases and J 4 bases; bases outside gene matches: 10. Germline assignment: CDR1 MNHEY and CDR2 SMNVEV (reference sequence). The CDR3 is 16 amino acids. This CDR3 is CASSHYRGATTGELFF. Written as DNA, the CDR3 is TGTGCCAGCAGTCACTACAGGGGAGCGACCACCGGGGAGCTGTTTTTT.

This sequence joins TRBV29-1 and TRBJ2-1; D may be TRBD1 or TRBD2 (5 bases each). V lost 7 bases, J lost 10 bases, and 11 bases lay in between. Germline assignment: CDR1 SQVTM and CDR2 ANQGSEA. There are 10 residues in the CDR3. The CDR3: CSGGGLEQFF. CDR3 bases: TGCAGCGGGGGCGGGCTGGAGCAGTTCTTC.

In DNA form, the CDR3 reads TGCAGCGCTGTTCGCGCTGAAGCTTTCTTT. It encodes CSAVRAEAFF. The chain joins TRBV20-1 to TRBJ1-1, with no clear D. The CDR3 loop spans 10 amino acids. The germline V gene encodes CDR1 DFQATT and CDR2 SNEGSKA (reference sequence).

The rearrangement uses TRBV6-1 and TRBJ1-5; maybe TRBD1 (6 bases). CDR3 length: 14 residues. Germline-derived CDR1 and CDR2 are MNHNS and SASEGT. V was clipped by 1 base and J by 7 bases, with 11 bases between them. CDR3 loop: CASSEGGHIQPQHF. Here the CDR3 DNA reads TGTGCCAGCAGTGAAGGGGGACATATACAGCCCCAGCATTTT.

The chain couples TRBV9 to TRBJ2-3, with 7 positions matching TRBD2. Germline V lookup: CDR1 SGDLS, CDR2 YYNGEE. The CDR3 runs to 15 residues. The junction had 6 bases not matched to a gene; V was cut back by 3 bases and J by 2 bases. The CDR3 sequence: CASSGSGLITDTQYF. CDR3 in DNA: TGTGCCAGCAGCGGCTCGGGACTAATCACAGATACGCAGTATTTT.